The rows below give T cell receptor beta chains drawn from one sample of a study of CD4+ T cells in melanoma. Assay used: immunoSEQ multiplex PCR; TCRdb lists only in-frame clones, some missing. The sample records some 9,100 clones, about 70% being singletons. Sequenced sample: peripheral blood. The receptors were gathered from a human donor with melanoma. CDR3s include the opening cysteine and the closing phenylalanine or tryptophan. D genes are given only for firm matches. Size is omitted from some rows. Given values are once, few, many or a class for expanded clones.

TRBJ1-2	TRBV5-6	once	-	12	CASSAGIYGYTF	TGTGCCAGCAGCGCAGGGATCTATGGCTACACCTTC
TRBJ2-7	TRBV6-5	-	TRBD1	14	CASSYGQGPYEQYF	TGTGCCAGCAGTTACGGACAGGGACCCTACGAGCAGTACTTC
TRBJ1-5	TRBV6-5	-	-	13	CASQLDSNQPQHF	TGTGCCAGCCAACTCGATAGCAATCAGCCCCAGCATTTT
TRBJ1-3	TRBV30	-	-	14	CAWSGGKRGNTIYF	TGTGCCTGGAGTGGGGGGAAAAGAGGAAACACCATATATTTT
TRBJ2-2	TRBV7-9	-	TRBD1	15	CASSLSDRVTGELFF	TGTGCCAGCAGCTTAAGCGACAGGGTCACCGGGGAGCTGTTTTTT
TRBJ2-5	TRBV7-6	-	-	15	CASSLVASLGETQYF	TGTGCCAGCAGCTTAGTGGCTAGCCTGGGAGAGACCCAGTACTTC
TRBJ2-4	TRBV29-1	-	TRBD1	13	CSARQGAKNIQYF	TGCAGCGCAAGACAGGGGGCAAAAAACATTCAGTACTTC
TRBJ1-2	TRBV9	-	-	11	CASTRVGGYTF	TGTGCCAGCACCCGCGTGGGTGGCTACACCTTC
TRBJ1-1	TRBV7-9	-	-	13	CASSIQQGLGAFF	TGTGCCAGCAGCATCCAGCAGGGGCTAGGAGCTTTCTTT
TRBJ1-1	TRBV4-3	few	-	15	CASSQDSGVNTEAFF	TGCGCCAGCAGCCAAGACTCAGGGGTGAACACTGAAGCTTTCTTT
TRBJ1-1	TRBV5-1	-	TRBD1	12	CASSYGQGEAFF	TGCGCCAGCAGCTACGGACAGGGTGAAGCTTTCTTT
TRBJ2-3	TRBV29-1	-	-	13	CSVELGGTDTQYF	TGCAGCGTTGAGCTAGGGGGAACAGATACACAGTATTTT
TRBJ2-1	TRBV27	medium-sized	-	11	CASSLYNEQFF	TGTGCCAGCAGCCTTTACAATGAGCAGTTCTTC
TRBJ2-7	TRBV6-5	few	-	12	CASSSGPYEQYF	TGTGCCAGCAGTTCCGGGCCCTACGAGCAGTACTTC
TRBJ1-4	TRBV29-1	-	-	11	CSVDTNEKLFF	TGCAGCGTAGACACTAATGAAAAACTGTTTTTT
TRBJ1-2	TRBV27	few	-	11	CAAGGAGRETF	TGTGCCGCGGGGGGGGCAGGTCGAGAAACCTTC
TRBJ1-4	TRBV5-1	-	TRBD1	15	CASSSSGTANEKLFF	TGCGCCAGCAGCTCTTCCGGGACAGCTAATGAAAAACTGTTTTTT
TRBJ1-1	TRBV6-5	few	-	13	CASSYSQSTEAFF	TGTGCCAGCAGTTATAGCCAATCCACTGAAGCTTTCTTT
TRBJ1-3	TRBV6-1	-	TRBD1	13	CASGSQGTNTIYF	TGTGCCAGCGGCTCACAGGGGACGAACACCATATATTTT
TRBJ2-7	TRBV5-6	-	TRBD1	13	CASPRDRAYEQYF	TGTGCCAGCCCCCGGGACAGGGCCTACGAGCAGTACTTC
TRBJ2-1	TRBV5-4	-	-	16	CASSLGAGGIYNEQFF	TGTGCCAGCAGCTTGGGGGCAGGGGGGATATACAATGAGCAGTTCTTC
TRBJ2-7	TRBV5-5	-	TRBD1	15	CASSSIRDRAYEQYF	TGTGCCAGCAGCTCCATCCGGGACAGGGCCTACGAGCAGTACTTC
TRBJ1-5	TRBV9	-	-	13	CASSRGGLQPQHF	TGTGCCAGCAGCCGGGGGGGCCTTCAGCCCCAGCATTTT
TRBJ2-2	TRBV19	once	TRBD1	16	CASSDLPGTGDGELFF	TGTGCCAGTAGTGACCTGCCCGGGACAGGGGATGGGGAGCTGTTTTTT
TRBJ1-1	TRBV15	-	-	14	CATSRSRGGTEAFF	TGTGCCACCAGCAGGTCAAGGGGGGGCACTGAAGCTTTCTTT
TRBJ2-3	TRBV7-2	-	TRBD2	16	CASSTTSGGARDTQYF	TGTGCCAGCAGCACTACTAGCGGGGGGGCCCGGGATACGCAGTATTTT